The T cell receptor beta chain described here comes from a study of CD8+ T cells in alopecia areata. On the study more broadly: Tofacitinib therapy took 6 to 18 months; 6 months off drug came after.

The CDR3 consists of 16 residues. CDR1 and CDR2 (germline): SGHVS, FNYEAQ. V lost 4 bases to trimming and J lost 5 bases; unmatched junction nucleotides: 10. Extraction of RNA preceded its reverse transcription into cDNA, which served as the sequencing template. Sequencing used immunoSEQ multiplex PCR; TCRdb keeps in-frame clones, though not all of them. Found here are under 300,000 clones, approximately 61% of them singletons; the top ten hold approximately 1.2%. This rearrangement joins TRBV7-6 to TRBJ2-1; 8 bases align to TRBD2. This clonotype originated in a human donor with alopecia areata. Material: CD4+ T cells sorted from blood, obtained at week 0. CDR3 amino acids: CASSSLRGEDNNEQFF. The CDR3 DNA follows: TGTGCCAGCAGCTCCCTGCGGGGGGAGGACAACAATGAGCAGTTCTTC.